These 25 T cell receptor beta chains originate from one sample sequenced in a study of cytomegalovirus exposure and HLA in healthy donors. This PCR relied on a set of 60 Vbeta primers and 13 Jbeta primers. Assay: immunoSEQ multiplex PCR; the TCRdb copy retains only in-frame clones and omits some. With about 40,000 clones in the sample, the ten largest clones hold roughly 6%. Material: PBMCs. The receptors come from a man younger than 45 in good health and CMV-seronegative.

This sequence joins TRBV7-2 and TRBJ1-2, with 7 bases fitting TRBD1. The CDR3 totals 13 residues. The J segment lost 2 bases and the V segment lost 5 bases, leaving 2 bases of the junction unmatched. Germline loops: CDR1 SGHTA, CDR2 FQGNSA. This CDR3 reads CASSEQGNYGYTF. In nucleotides, the CDR3 is TGTGCCAGCAGCGAACAGGGGAACTATGGCTACACCTTC.

The rearrangement joins TRBV6-5 to TRBJ1-2; D is possibly TRBD1 (5 bases). From germline, CDR1 is MNHEY and CDR2 SVGAGI. The CDR3 contains 14 residues. The germline V and J ends were trimmed by 6 bases and 6 bases, with 17 bases remaining between them. The CDR3 DNA sequence: TGTGCCAGCAGCGCCCCCGGGGGAGGCGATGGCTACACCTTC. This encodes CASSAPGGGDGYTF.

The chain has TRBV27 and TRBJ1-1; D ambiguous. Germline-derived CDR1 and CDR2 are MNHEY and SMNVEV (reference sequence). The CDR3 totals 13 residues. Trimming took off 0 bases at V and 5 bases at J, with 7 bases between the two ends. CDR3 in amino acids: CASSLSRGTEAFF. The DNA for the CDR3 is TGTGCCAGCAGTTTATCTCGGGGAACTGAAGCTTTCTTT.

The V gene is TRBV7-9, the J gene TRBJ1-1; a possible D gene is TRBD1 (6 bases). V lost 6 bases and J 5 bases, leaving 13 bases between the germline ends. CDR1 SEHNR and CDR2 FQNEAQ come from the germline V gene (reference sequence). This CDR3 comprises 13 residues. CDR3 sequence: CASSRGQSTEAFF. CDR3 coding DNA: TGTGCCAGCAGTCGCGGACAGTCAACTGAAGCTTTCTTT.

The chain couples TRBV7-2 to TRBJ2-7; the match to TRBD1 covers 7 bases. This CDR3 is built from 14 residues. Germline CDR1 reads SGHTA; CDR2 reads FQGNSA. V was clipped by 2 bases and J by 2 bases; unmatched bases: 3. In nucleotides, the CDR3 is TGTGCCAGCAGCTTAAGCCAGGGGGCCTACGAGCAGTACTTC. Its translation is CASSLSQGAYEQYF.

The rearrangement links TRBV7-9 to TRBJ1-5; unclear D gene. CDR1 SEHNR and CDR2 FQNEAQ come from the germline V gene (reference sequence). This CDR3 is 14 amino acids long. V shed 1 base and J shed 7 bases, with 11 bases lying between them. CDR3 residues: CASSLVGGNQPQHF. The CDR3, as DNA: TGTGCCAGCAGCTTAGTCGGAGGGAACCAGCCCCAGCATTTT.

This chain connects TRBV5-4 to TRBJ2-1, with 11 bases that match TRBD2. Germline V lookup: CDR1 SGHNT, CDR2 YYREEE (reference sequence). This CDR3 region has 17 residues. The V and J ends lost 4 bases and 8 bases, in that order; junction bases with no gene match: 14. CDR3 amino acids: CASSVVRTSGLPHEQFF. The CDR3 DNA sequence: TGTGCCAGCAGCGTGGTAAGGACTAGCGGGCTACCCCATGAGCAGTTCTTC.

The chain recombines TRBV4-1 with TRBJ2-7; 11 bases fit TRBD1. The trim removed 0 bases at V and 4 bases at J, leaving 5 bases unmatched. The CDR3 is 16 amino acids. Per the germline V gene, CDR1 is MGHRA and CDR2 is YSYEKL. In DNA, the CDR3 is TGCGCCAGCAGCCAAGACTGGACAGGGGGCTTATACGAGCAGTACTTC. Amino acids: CASSQDWTGGLYEQYF.

The gene calls are TRBV25-1 and TRBJ2-1; maybe TRBD2 (6 bases). The CDR3 is 14 residues long. V lost 4 bases, J lost 7 bases, and 14 bases lay in between. In germline, CDR1 is MGHDK, CDR2 SYGVNS. CDR3 DNA sequence: TGTGCCAGCAGTGTCGTTTTGGGGGGTAATGAGCAGTTCTTC. Translating gives CASSVVLGGNEQFF. The full variable domain, its missing parts supplied by reference TRBV25-1 and TRBJ2-1, is EADIYQTPRYLVIGTGKKITLECSQTMGHDKMYWYQQDPGMELHLIHYSYGVNSTEKGDLSSESTVSRIRTEHFPLTLESARPSHTSQYLCASSVVLGGNEQFFGPGTRLTVL.

The V and J genes are TRBV27 and TRBJ1-5, with 10 bases that match TRBD1. This CDR3 contains 18 residues. Losses at the gene ends were 1 base for V and 3 bases for J; bases not matched to a gene: 9. CDR1 and CDR2 from the germline V gene are MNHEY and SMNVEV (reference sequence). CDR3 DNA sequence: TGTGCCAGCAGTTTATTCTACGGGACAGGGGACTACAATCAGCCCCAGCATTTT. Translating gives CASSLFYGTGDYNQPQHF.

The CDR3: CASSLSGRKNNQPQHF. The CDR3 nucleotides are TGTGCCAGCAGTTTATCGGGGAGGAAAAACAATCAGCCCCAGCATTTT. The chain uses TRBV27 and TRBJ1-5, with no clear D. This CDR3 has 16 amino acids. Deletions cut 0 bases from V and 3 bases from J, with 12 bases between. The V gene's germline CDR1 is MNHEY and CDR2 SMNVEV (reference sequence).

The genes are TRBV2 and TRBJ1-2, with 10 bases lining up with TRBD1. The ends lost 6 bases at V and 4 bases at J; junction bases unmatched: 2. CDR3 length equals 13 residues. Germline-derived CDR1 and CDR2 are SNHLY and FYNNEI. In DNA form, the CDR3 reads TGTGCCAGCAGGGGGACAGGGGTCTATGGCTACACCTTC. Its translation: CASRGTGVYGYTF.

The chain combines TRBV15 with TRBJ2-1; 7 bases are a match to TRBD2. Per germline, CDR1 LNHNV and CDR2 YYDKDF (reference sequence). The CDR3 has 15 residues. The V and J ends lost 8 bases and 1 base, in that order; junction bases with no gene match: 8. The CDR3 loop is CATSGGRESYNEQFF. In DNA, the CDR3 is TGTGCCACCTCGGGCGGGCGGGAGTCCTACAATGAGCAGTTCTTC. The full variable domain, rest sourced from reference TRBV15 and TRBJ2-1, is DAMVIQNPRYQVTQFGKPVTLSCSQTLNHNVMYWYQQKSSQAPKLLFHYYDKDFNNEADTPDNFQSRRPNTSFCFLDIRSPGLGDTAMYLCATSGGRESYNEQFFGPGTRLTVL.

CDR3 DNA sequence: TGTGCCAGCTCACCATCGGACAGGGTCGGAGAAAAACTGTTTTTT. It encodes CASSPSDRVGEKLFF. The chain links TRBV18 to TRBJ1-4; the match to TRBD1 covers 8 bases. Trimming removed 2 bases from V and 8 bases from J; junction bases left unmatched: 7. CDR1 is KGHSH, CDR2 LQKENI, per germline. The CDR3 contains 15 residues.

The DNA for the CDR3 is TGTGCCAGCAGCTTAGTAGGCCTAGCCCAGGCCCCATACAATGAGCAGTTCTTC. It codes for CASSLVGLAQAPYNEQFF. The chain links TRBV11-2 to TRBJ2-1, with D possibly matching TRBD2 (5 bases). Trimming shortened V by 1 base and J by 4 bases, and 20 bases separated the two germline ends. This CDR3 comprises 18 residues. Germline assignment: CDR1 SGHAT and CDR2 FQNNGV.

The rearrangement uses TRBV25-1 and TRBJ1-2; 12 bases agree with TRBD1. Germline V lookup: CDR1 MGHDK, CDR2 SYGVNS. The junction had 6 bases not matched to a gene; V was cut back by 4 bases and J by 6 bases. The CDR3 length is 15 residues. The CDR3 here is CASSVGQGARHGYTF. As DNA, the CDR3 is TGTGCCAGCAGTGTGGGACAGGGGGCGCGCCATGGCTACACCTTC.

The chain is built from TRBV7-9 and TRBJ1-3, with 9 nucleotides matching TRBD1. V lost 5 bases, J lost 4 bases, and 9 bases stayed unmatched. The CDR3 extends over 16 amino acids. The germline CDR1 and CDR2 sequences are SEHNR and FQNEAQ (reference sequence). CDR3 DNA sequence: TGTGCCAGCAGCGATCCGGGACAGGGTTCCGGAAACACCATATATTTT. Its protein is CASSDPGQGSGNTIYF.

The chain uses TRBV29-1 and TRBJ2-1, with 11 positions matching TRBD1. The CDR3 is 13 amino acids. From germline, CDR1 is SQVTM and CDR2 ANQGSEA. J was trimmed by 5 bases and V by 4 bases; bases with no gene match: 1. CDR3 sequence: CSVGTGGDNEQFF. The CDR3 nucleotides are TGCAGCGTTGGGACAGGGGGCGACAATGAGCAGTTCTTC.

The V and J genes are TRBV12-5 and TRBJ2-7; maybe TRBD1 (5 bases). The germline CDR1 and CDR2 sequences are LGHNT and FRNRAP. The CDR3 is made up of 15 amino acids. V lost 1 base and J 1 base, leaving 11 bases between the germline ends. The CDR3 spells CASGLDYRSSYEQYF. CDR3 DNA sequence: TGTGCTAGTGGTTTGGATTACAGGTCATCCTACGAGCAGTACTTC.

The V and J genes are TRBV6-1 and TRBJ2-3; 12 nucleotides align to TRBD2. Germline assignment: CDR1 MNHNS and CDR2 SASEGT. The V and J ends lost 2 bases and 11 bases, in that order; junction bases with no gene match: 8. The CDR3 is 15 amino acids. CDR3 protein: CASSESSGGAIRQYF. The CDR3, as DNA: TGTGCCAGCAGTGAATCTAGCGGGGGGGCCATCAGGCAGTATTTT.

The chain joins TRBV12-5 to TRBJ1-1; 9 bases are a match to TRBD1. Unmatched junction bases numbered 12, after V lost 5 bases and J lost 5 bases. The CDR3 contains 16 residues. Germline CDR1 is LGHNT and CDR2 is FRNRAP. CDR3 nucleotides: TGTGCTAGTGGTACTCCCCCGGGACAGGGTATAACTGAAGCTTTCTTT. This sequence encodes CASGTPPGQGITEAFF.

CDR3 nucleotides: TGTGCCAGCAGCCCACAGGGGGTTCGGGCTGAAGCTTTCTTT. It yields the protein CASSPQGVRAEAFF. V gene TRBV7-8 combines with J gene TRBJ1-1, with 8 bases lining up with TRBD1. The V and J ends lost 5 bases and 6 bases, in that order; junction bases with no gene match: 8. The CDR3 length is 14 residues. CDR1 and CDR2 from the germline V gene are SGHVS and FQNEAQ.

CDR3 residues: CASSLSGQAKWALHF. As DNA, the CDR3 is TGTGCCAGCAGCCTATCTGGGCAGGCGAAGTGGGCCCTCCACTTT. The chain carries TRBV6-5 and TRBJ1-6; D is unresolved. CDR3 size: 15 residues. From germline, CDR1 is MNHEY and CDR2 SVGAGI. V dropped 6 bases and J dropped 14 bases, with 23 bases sitting between them.

V gene TRBV6-4 combines with J gene TRBJ1-2; a weak D match, TRBD1 (5 bases). This CDR3 comprises 16 residues. Germline CDR1 MRHNA, CDR2 SNTAGT. Trimming stripped 0 bases from V and 4 bases from J, with 15 bases between. Here the CDR3 reads CASSDSLDIGVYGYTF. The CDR3 region has the DNA TGTGCCAGCAGTGACTCGTTGGACATCGGCGTCTATGGCTACACCTTC.

The chain couples TRBV4-1 to TRBJ1-1, with D perhaps TRBD1 (5 bases). The CDR3 runs to 15 residues. Trimming shortened V by 3 bases and J by 2 bases, and 13 bases separated the two germline ends. CDR1 MGHRA and CDR2 YSYEKL come from the germline V gene. This CDR3 reads CASSHPGGVNTEAFF. DNA for the CDR3: TGCGCCAGCAGCCACCCTGGGGGGGTTAACACTGAAGCTTTCTTT.